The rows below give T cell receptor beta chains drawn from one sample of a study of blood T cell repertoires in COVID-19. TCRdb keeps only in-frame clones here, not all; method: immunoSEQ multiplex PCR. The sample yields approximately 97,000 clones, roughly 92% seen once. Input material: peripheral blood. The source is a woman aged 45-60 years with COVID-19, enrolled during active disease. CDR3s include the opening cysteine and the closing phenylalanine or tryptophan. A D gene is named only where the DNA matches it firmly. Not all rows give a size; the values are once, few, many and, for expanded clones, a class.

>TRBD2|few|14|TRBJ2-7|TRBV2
TGTGCCAGCATACTAGCGGGGGCTTCCTACGAGCAGTACTTC
CASILAGASYEQYF
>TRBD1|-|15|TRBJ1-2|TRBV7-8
TGTGCCAGCAGCTTAGAGGGACAGACAAACTATGGCTACACCTTC
CASSLEGQTNYGYTF
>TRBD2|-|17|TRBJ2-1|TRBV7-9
TGTGCCAGCAGCCCAGGGGGGGGACTAGCGGGTCCCTATGAGCAGTTCTTC
CASSPGGGLAGPYEQFF
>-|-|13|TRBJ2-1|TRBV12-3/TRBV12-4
TGTGCCAGCAGTTTATTCAGGCACAATGAGCAGTTCTTC
CASSLFRHNEQFF
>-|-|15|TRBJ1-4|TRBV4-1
TGCGCCAGCAGCCAAGACAGGTTCCCAAATGAAAAACTGTTTTTT
CASSQDRFPNEKLFF
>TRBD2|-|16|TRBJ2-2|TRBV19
TGTGCCAGTAGTCCCATAGCGGGGGGGCCTCCCGGGGAGCTGTTTTTT
CASSPIAGGPPGELFF
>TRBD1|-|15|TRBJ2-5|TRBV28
TGTGCCAGCAATTTATCGGGACAGGGGATGGAGACCCAGTACTTC
CASNLSGQGMETQYF
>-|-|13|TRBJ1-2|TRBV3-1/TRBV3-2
TGTGCCAGCAGCTCTTTAGGAGGAGGCGGCTACACCTTC
CASSSLGGGGYTF
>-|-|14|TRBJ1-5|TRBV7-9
TGTGCCAGCAGCTCCGGGACTATCGATCAGCCCCAGCATTTT
CASSSGTIDQPQHF
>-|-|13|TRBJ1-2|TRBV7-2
TGTGCCAGCAGCGAAGAGGGTGGCTATGGCTACACCTTC
CASSEEGGYGYTF
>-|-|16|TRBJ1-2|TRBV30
TGTGCCTGGAGTGTACGATTAACAGGCAGGGTAGATGGCTACACCTTC
CAWSVRLTGRVDGYTF
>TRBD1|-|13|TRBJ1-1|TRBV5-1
TGCGCCAGCAGCCAGGGGGGGAACACTGAAGCTTTCTTT
CASSQGGNTEAFF
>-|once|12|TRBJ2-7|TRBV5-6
TGTGCCAGCAGCTTGTCAGGGTACGAGCAGTACTTC
CASSLSGYEQYF
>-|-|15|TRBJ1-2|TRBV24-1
TGTGCCACCAGTATCGGGCAGGGGAGTAACTATGGCTACACCTTC
CATSIGQGSNYGYTF
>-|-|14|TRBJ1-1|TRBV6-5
TGTGCCAGCAGAATGGCTCTCCAGGGCACTGAAGCTTTCTTT
CASRMALQGTEAFF
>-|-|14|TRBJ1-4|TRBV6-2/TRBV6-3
TGTGCCAGCAGTTTGGACAGCTATAATGAAAAACTGTTTTTT
CASSLDSYNEKLFF
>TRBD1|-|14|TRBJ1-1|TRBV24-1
TGTGCCACCAGGGGACAGGGGCTTTACACTGAAGCTTTCTTT
CATRGQGLYTEAFF
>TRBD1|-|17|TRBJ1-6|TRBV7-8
TGTGCCAGCAGCTTAGTAAGCGGACAGGGGTACAATTCACCCCTCCACTTT
CASSLVSGQGYNSPLHF
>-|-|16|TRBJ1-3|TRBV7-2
TGTGCCAGCAGCTTAGCTTCGGGGGGCTCTGGAAACACCATATATTTT
CASSLASGGSGNTIYF
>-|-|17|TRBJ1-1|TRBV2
TGTGCCAGCATTGGGGGGGGGATAGCTAGAAAGAACACTGAAGCTTTCTTT
CASIGGGIARKNTEAFF
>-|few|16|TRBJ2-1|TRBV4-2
TGTGCCAGCAGCCAAACTCCCGGGAGTGCCTACAATGAGCAGTTCTTC
CASSQTPGSAYNEQFF
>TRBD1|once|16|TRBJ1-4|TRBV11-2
TGTGCCAGCAGCTCCTGGGACAGGGAAACTAATGAAAAACTGTTTTTT
CASSSWDRETNEKLFF
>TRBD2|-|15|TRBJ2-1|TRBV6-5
TGTGCCAGCAGGAGGGGACTAGCGGATAGGAATGAGCAGTTCTTC
CASRRGLADRNEQFF
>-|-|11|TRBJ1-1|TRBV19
TGTGCCAGTAGTATGGGCCAGGGAGCTTTCTTT
CASSMGQGAFF
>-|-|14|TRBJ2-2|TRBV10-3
TGTGCCATCAGTAGTGACACCTACACCGGGGAGCTGTTTTTT
CAISSDTYTGELFF
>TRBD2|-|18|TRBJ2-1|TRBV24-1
TGTGCCACCAGTGGGGGTAGCGGGGGCAAAAGCTCCTACAATGAGCAGTTCTTC
CATSGGSGGKSSYNEQFF
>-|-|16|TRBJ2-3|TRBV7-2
TGTGCCAGCAGCTCAAGGGGCGGGGACGGCACAGATACGCAGTATTTT
CASSSRGGDGTDTQYF